These 12 T cell receptor beta chains came from one sample sequenced in a study of T cell repertoires in cytomegalovirus infection. Their recognized antigens are unknown. A single record per CDR3 protein comes from TCRdb applying MiXCR to the reads. The table shows around 710,000 distinct CDR3 sequences, with just under 30% occurring only once. The sequencing used cultured CD8+ T cells from PBMCs, collected from culture after CMV antigen stimulation. These TCRs come from a human donor in good health (CMV status not recorded). Some clones in this sample may be carry-over from other donors' samples.

This chain connects TRBV6-4 to TRBJ1-2, with TRBD1 identical over 9 bases. V shed 2 bases, J shed 3 bases, and the junction held 4 bases outside the gene matches. The CDR3 contains 15 residues. CDR1 and CDR2 from the germline V gene are MRHNA and SNTAGT. The CDR3 nucleotides read TGTGCCAGCAGTGACACTTGGACAGGGGACTATGGCTACACCTTC. Translating it yields CASSDTWTGDYGYTF.

This clonotype was detected ten times or more. This chain connects TRBV10-2 to TRBJ1-2; possibly TRBD1 for D (5 bases). This CDR3 has 17 residues. Germline lookup yields CDR1 WSHSY and CDR2 SAAADI. V shed 2 bases and J shed 0 bases, with 16 bases lying between them. This CDR3 is CASSEKRGGLPNYGYTF. In DNA form, the CDR3 reads TGCGCCAGCAGTGAGAAAAGGGGTGGCCTCCCTAACTATGGCTACACCTTC.

This clonotype was picked up a small number of times. The V call is TRBV7-9, the J call TRBJ2-7, with TRBD2 matching over 9 bases. This CDR3 has 17 residues. Germline lookup yields CDR1 SEHNR and CDR2 FQNEAQ (reference sequence). J was trimmed by 0 bases and V by 5 bases; bases with no gene match: 11. CDR3 protein: CASSGSGGTSSSYEQYF. For the CDR3, the DNA is TGTGCCAGCAGCGGAAGCGGGGGGACTTCAAGCTCCTACGAGCAGTACTTC.

This clonotype was seen a handful of times. The chain has TRBV6-1 and TRBJ2-2; 7 positions match TRBD1. The V and J ends lost 5 bases and 6 bases, in that order; junction bases with no gene match: 12. CDR1 and CDR2 (germline): MNHNS, SASEGT. The CDR3 extends over 16 amino acids. This chain's CDR3 is CASSQPLGQVPGELFF. In DNA form, the CDR3 reads TGTGCCAGCAGTCAACCATTAGGACAGGTTCCCGGGGAGCTGTTTTTT.

The V call is TRBV20-1, the J call TRBJ2-5, with D tentatively TRBD2 (6 bases). This CDR3 comprises 13 residues. In germline, CDR1 is DFQATT, CDR2 SNEGSKA (reference sequence). V dropped 5 bases and J dropped 5 bases, with 15 bases sitting between them. The CDR3 DNA reads as TGCAGTGCTGGGACTGGTGAGCTTGAGACCCAGTACTTC. Encoded protein: CSAGTGELETQYF.

The chain has TRBV28 and TRBJ1-5, with a possible D match to TRBD1 (5 bases). The CDR3 runs 16 residues. Germline CDR1 MDHEN, CDR2 SYDVKM. The V and J ends lost 4 bases and 1 base respectively, with 14 bases between them. Here the CDR3 DNA reads TGTGCCAGCAGTTCATCAACTCAGGGAAGCAATCAGCCCCAGCATTTT. Translation gives CASSSSTQGSNQPQHF.

A few counts support this clonotype. This chain links TRBV19 with TRBJ2-1; D gene ambiguous. CDR3 length: 15 residues. V was clipped by 1 base and J by 0 bases, with 7 bases between them. Germline CDR1 reads LNHDA; CDR2 reads SQIVND (reference sequence). The CDR3 is CASSIGTSSYNEQFF. DNA for the CDR3: TGTGCCAGTAGTATAGGGACCAGCTCCTACAATGAGCAGTTCTTC.

The chain has TRBV5-1 and TRBJ2-1, with TRBD2 matching over 11 bases. CDR1 SGHRS and CDR2 YFSETQ come from the germline V gene. Trimming removed 9 bases from V and 8 bases from J; junction bases left unmatched: 16. CDR3 size: 16 residues. The CDR3 DNA sequence: TGCGCCACCTCATTTTTAGCGGGGGGGCCGATGGATGAGCAGTTCTTC. Residues: CATSFLAGGPMDEQFF. The variable domain in full, completed from reference TRBV5-1 and TRBJ2-1, reads KAGVTQTPRYLIKTRGQQVTLSCSPISGHRSVSWYQQTPGQGLQFLFEYFSETQRNKGNFPGRFSGRQFSNSRSEMNVSTLELGDSALYLCATSFLAGGPMDEQFFGPGTRLTVL.

V gene TRBV7-9 combines with J gene TRBJ1-1; 7 positions match TRBD1. CDR3 length equals 15 residues. CDR1 SEHNR and CDR2 FQNEAQ come from the germline V gene (reference sequence). V lost 5 bases, J lost 5 bases, and 11 bases stayed unmatched. In nucleotides, the CDR3 is TGTGCCAGCAGCGCGAGACAGGGTTCTGGAACTGAAGCTTTCTTT. Translating gives CASSARQGSGTEAFF.

The V call is TRBV2, the J call TRBJ2-3; D not resolved. Per the germline V gene, CDR1 is SNHLY and CDR2 is FYNNEI. This CDR3 comprises 11 residues. The chain's CDR3 is CATVATDTQYF. CDR3 DNA sequence: TGTGCAACTGTTGCGACAGATACGCAGTATTTT.

This clonotype occurred once. The V gene is TRBV9, the J gene TRBJ2-5, with 8 bases that match TRBD2. The CDR3 loop spans 15 amino acids. V shed 4 bases and J 5 bases; nucleotides not matched to a gene: 10. Germline V gene lookup returns CDR1 SGDLS and CDR2 YYNGEE. This CDR3 is CASSPTGGPMETQYF. CDR3 bases: TGTGCCAGCAGCCCAACGGGGGGGCCAATGGAGACCCAGTACTTC.

This clonotype was seen only a few times. The genes are TRBV4-2 and TRBJ2-5; D is perhaps TRBD2 (6 bases). This CDR3 region has 14 residues. Germline CDR1 reads LGHNA; CDR2 reads YNFKEQ. The ends were cut back, 1 base at V and 1 base at J, with 7 bases in the middle. Here the CDR3 reads CASSQGTTQETQYF. The DNA for the CDR3 is TGTGCCAGCAGCCAAGGGACTACCCAAGAGACCCAGTACTTC.